This T cell receptor beta chain was retrieved from a study of blood T cells in healthy people across ages. Study observations and caveats: Relative to aged donors, long-lived donors carried more naive CD4+ cells and displayed higher diversity.

CDR1 and CDR2 from the germline V gene are MNHEY and SVGAGI. The CDR3 length is 15 residues. Trimming at V came to 4 bases and at J to 6 bases, leaving 12 bases not matched to a gene. The authors ran a second PCR of about 6 to 11 cycles using a sample-barcoded 5' primer and a J-beta primer mix. A template-switch adaptor that had 12 random nucleotides put a tag on each cDNA molecule. MiXCR, applied by TCRdb to the 5' RACE reads, yields one record per CDR3 protein. The repertoire holds around 900,000 distinct CDR3 sequences, with 51% as singletons. This clonotype has a count of ten or more. The antigen is not known.

The TCR was taken from a woman aged 55-70 years in good health. V and J are TRBV6-5 and TRBJ2-7, with 7 bases identical to TRBD1. The sample taken for sequencing was blood. The CDR3 region is CASSWSGTAPTEQYF. CDR3 DNA sequence: TGTGCCAGCAGTTGGTCCGGGACAGCTCCTACCGAGCAGTACTTC.